This T cell receptor (beta chain) was identified during a study of blood T cell repertoires in COVID-19. As for the study in general: T cells, B-cell-depleted T cells, or PBMCs supplied cDNA or gDNA.

TCRdb's copy holds only in-frame clones and misses some; the assay was immunoSEQ multiplex PCR. There are 300,000 to 400,000 clones in the sample; 85% to 90% occur only once, and 5.5% to 7.5% lies in the top ten. The CDR3 sequence is 16 residues long. Germline loops: CDR1 SGHRS, CDR2 YFSETQ. The V end lost 7 bases, the J end lost 2 bases, and 19 bases lay between the germline ends. During active infection, Seattle patients enrolled and were then monitored through disease. The sequencing input was peripheral blood. The chain couples TRBV5-1 to TRBJ2-1; possible D gene TRBD2, 7 bases. This sequence was found in an older woman with COVID-19, enrolled during active disease. The chain's CDR3 is CASSFRGGGAYNEQFF. The CDR3 region has the DNA TGCGCCAGCTCCTTTAGGGGAGGGGGGGCCTACAATGAGCAGTTCTTC.